These 29 T cell receptor beta chains share one sample of origin, sequenced in a study of shared clonotypes between healthy human individuals. Profiling relied on immunoSEQ multiplex PCR, and the TCRdb table lists in-frame clones only, not all of them. The data hold some 2,400,000 clones, with nearly 97% observed a single time. Sequences were obtained from naive CD4+ T cells sorted from blood. Specified subset: CD45RA+ positively selected. Source of these receptors: a man aged 18-30 years in good health.

The V and J genes are TRBV13 and TRBJ2-5; perhaps TRBD1 as D (5 bases). The CDR3 loop spans 14 amino acids. The V end lost 0 bases, the J end lost 2 bases, and 7 bases lay between the germline ends. Germline loops: CDR1 PRHDT, CDR2 FYEKMQ (reference sequence). The CDR3 DNA follows: TGTGCCAGCAGCTTAGGGACAGTTCAAGAGACCCAGTACTTC. The encoded protein is CASSLGTVQETQYF.

CDR3 DNA: TGTGCCAGCAGACCCGAGCGACCCAATGAGCAGTTCTTC. This gives the protein CASRPERPNEQFF. The genes are TRBV6-5 and TRBJ2-1; D gene uncertain. The CDR3 is 13 residues long. Deletions cut 6 bases from V and 6 bases from J, with 12 bases between. In germline, CDR1 is MNHEY, CDR2 SVGAGI.

This chain uses TRBV10-1 with TRBJ1-1; 7 bases are a match to TRBD1. The CDR3 spans 15 residues. V lost 0 bases, J lost 4 bases, and 5 bases stayed unmatched. Germline values: CDR1 WNHNN, CDR2 SYGVQD (reference sequence). CDR3 nucleotide sequence: TGCGCCAGCAGTGAGTCTTTAGGGGGCATCACTGAAGCTTTCTTT. Residues: CASSESLGGITEAFF.

The chain recombines TRBV5-4 with TRBJ2-7, with a possible D match to TRBD2 (5 bases). The CDR3 length is 11 residues. Germline V CDR1 and CDR2: SGHNT, YYREEE (reference sequence). With 2 bases removed from V and 6 bases from J, the gap between germline ends came to 6 bases. The chain's CDR3 is CASSFGVEQYF. The CDR3 nucleotides are TGTGCCAGCAGCTTCGGGGTCGAGCAGTACTTC. Variable domain in full (rest from reference TRBV5-4 and TRBJ2-7): ETGVTQSPTHLIKTRGQQVTLRCSSQSGHNTVSWYQQALGQGPQFIFQYYREEENGRGNFPPRFSGLQFPNYSSELNVNALELDDSALYLCASSFGVEQYFGPGTRLTVT.

In nucleotides, the CDR3 is TGTGCCAGCAGCCAAGGGACAGGGGCGGGCACCGGGGAGCTGTTTTTT. Amino acids: CASSQGTGAGTGELFF. The chain is built from TRBV4-2 and TRBJ2-2; 9 bases are a match to TRBD1. CDR3 length: 16 residues. Per germline, CDR1 LGHNA and CDR2 YNFKEQ. The trim removed 1 base at V and 4 bases at J, leaving 4 bases unmatched.

The CDR3 sequence: CASSLGPVNYGYTF. DNA for the CDR3: TGTGCCAGCAGCTTAGGACCCGTTAACTATGGCTACACCTTC. This chain connects TRBV7-6 to TRBJ1-2; D uncertain. Germline V gene lookup returns CDR1 SGHVS and CDR2 FNYEAQ. This CDR3 comprises 14 residues. Trimming removed 1 base at V and 1 base at J, with 7 bases between.

CDR3 protein: CASSRQGRNYGYTF. As DNA, the CDR3 is TGTGCCAGCAGTAGACAGGGGAGAAACTATGGCTACACCTTC. The chain employs TRBV2 and TRBJ1-2; 8 bases match TRBD1. The CDR3 has 14 residues. With V trimmed by 5 bases and J by 2 bases, 4 bases remained unmatched. Germline-derived CDR1 and CDR2 are SNHLY and FYNNEI.

The genes are TRBV6-1 and TRBJ1-6; D is undetermined. Germline CDR1 MNHNS, CDR2 SASEGT. This CDR3 spans 12 amino acids. Trimming shortened V by 0 bases and J by 13 bases, and 7 bases separated the two germline ends. This CDR3 is CASSEAARPLHF. As DNA, the CDR3 is TGTGCCAGCAGTGAAGCCGCTCGGCCCCTCCACTTT.

V and J are TRBV6-4 and TRBJ1-3; D not resolved. V gave up 8 bases and J gave up 1 base, with 6 bases separating them. Germline V gene data show CDR1 as MRHNA and CDR2 as SNTAGT. The CDR3 has 12 residues. This chain's CDR3 is CASESSGNTIYF. The CDR3 DNA reads as TGTGCCAGCGAGAGTTCTGGAAACACCATATATTTT.

This clone was observed a few times. This chain uses TRBV29-1 with TRBJ1-3; maybe TRBD1 (5 bases). The germline V gene encodes CDR1 SQVTM and CDR2 ANQGSEA. This CDR3 spans 15 amino acids. V gave up 6 bases and J gave up 0 bases, with 15 bases separating them. The CDR3 nucleotides read TGCAGCGTCGCTTTTTGGGGGGTCTCTGGAAACACCATATATTTT. As protein: CSVAFWGVSGNTIYF.

The chain joins TRBV11-2 to TRBJ2-7, with 15 nucleotides matching TRBD2. Germline V gives CDR1 SGHAT, CDR2 FQNNGV. V lost 2 bases and J lost 5; bases outside the gene matches: 4. The CDR3 is made up of 16 amino acids. The CDR3: CASSLPWTSGRDEQYF. The CDR3 nucleotides are TGTGCCAGCAGCTTACCCTGGACTAGCGGGAGGGACGAGCAGTACTTC.

The chain couples TRBV30 to TRBJ2-1, with D unclear. Trimming stripped 7 bases from V and 0 bases from J, with 13 bases between. CDR1 and CDR2 from the germline V gene are GTSNPN and SVGIG (reference sequence). The CDR3 consists of 14 residues. The CDR3 reads CASDSSSSYNEQFF. DNA for the CDR3: TGTGCCTCAGACTCCTCGAGCTCCTACAATGAGCAGTTCTTC.

The chain has TRBV5-4 and TRBJ1-4, with D unresolved. The germline V gene encodes CDR1 SGHNT and CDR2 YYREEE (reference sequence). V lost 2 bases, J lost 5 bases, and 7 bases lay in between. The CDR3 has 13 residues. The CDR3 region is CASSFGQNEKLFF. CDR3 sequence (DNA): TGTGCCAGCAGCTTTGGGCAGAATGAAAAACTGTTTTTT.

The genes are TRBV2 and TRBJ1-6; D remains ambiguous. CDR1 is SNHLY, CDR2 FYNNEI, per germline. CDR3 size: 13 residues. Trimming took 3 bases from V and 5 from J, leaving 5 bases between them. This CDR3 reads CASSDFDNSPLHF. The CDR3 nucleotides read TGTGCCAGCAGTGATTTTGATAATTCACCCCTCCACTTT.

The chain joins TRBV19 to TRBJ2-5; the match to TRBD2 covers 15 bases. CDR1 is LNHDA, CDR2 SQIVND, per germline (reference sequence). The CDR3 consists of 16 residues. With 6 bases clipped from V and 5 bases from J, the junction kept 7 bases outside the gene matches. CDR3: CASRDGLAGGPETQYF. The CDR3 DNA follows: TGTGCCAGTAGGGATGGACTAGCGGGGGGGCCGGAGACCCAGTACTTC.

V and J are TRBV5-4 and TRBJ2-7, with 10 bases fitting TRBD1. This CDR3 has 13 amino acids. After removal of 6 bases from V and 5 bases from J, the junction contained 5 bases not matched to a gene. CDR1 is SGHNT and CDR2 is YYREEE in the germline V gene (reference sequence). The CDR3 reads CASKMTGGHEQYF. The DNA for the CDR3 is TGTGCCAGCAAGATGACAGGGGGCCACGAGCAGTACTTC.

The CDR3 DNA is TGTGCCAGCAGCCTACAGCAAGGGGGAGGTTCATGGGGCTACGAGCAGTACTTC. Amino acid sequence: CASSLQQGGGSWGYEQYF. The chain links TRBV7-2 to TRBJ2-7; either TRBD1 or TRBD2 may supply D (6 bases each). CDR1 and CDR2 (germline): SGHTA, FQGNSA. The germline V and J ends were trimmed by 5 bases and 3 bases, with 26 bases remaining between them. CDR3 size: 18 residues.

V and J are TRBV27 and TRBJ2-1, with 7 bases identical to TRBD2. Trimming removed 6 bases from V and 4 bases from J; junction bases left unmatched: 9. This CDR3 is 15 amino acids long. Germline lookup yields CDR1 MNHEY and CDR2 SMNVEV (reference sequence). The CDR3 DNA reads TGTGCCAGCAGCCCGAAGACTAGCTCTTACAATGAGCAGTTCTTC. It is translated as CASSPKTSSYNEQFF.

V is TRBV27 and J is TRBJ2-5; D uncertain. The CDR3 consists of 18 residues. V was trimmed by 5 bases and J by 2 bases, leaving 24 bases between them. CDR1 is MNHEY and CDR2 is SMNVEV in the germline V gene (reference sequence). CDR3 loop: CASSPKSLTLLGQETQYF. Here the CDR3 DNA reads TGTGCCAGCAGTCCCAAATCCCTGACTCTCTTGGGGCAAGAGACCCAGTACTTC.

J is TRBJ2-7 and V is TRBV11-2; D is perhaps TRBD1 or TRBD2 (7 bases each). This CDR3 contains 15 residues. Looked up from germline, CDR1 is SGHAT and CDR2 is FQNNGV. V lost 3 bases to trimming and J lost 6 bases, with 18 bases between them. The CDR3 sequence: CASSFGGTDGREQYF. CDR3 in DNA: TGTGCCAGCAGCTTCGGGGGGACAGATGGTCGCGAGCAGTACTTC.

The CDR3 reads CASQTQSNTGELFF. Written as DNA, the CDR3 is TGTGCCAGCCAGACGCAGTCGAACACCGGGGAGCTGTTTTTT. This sequence joins TRBV9 and TRBJ2-2; D ambiguous. Germline lookup yields CDR1 SGDLS and CDR2 YYNGEE. Trimming left V 7 bases short and J 0 bases short, with 10 bases between. The length of the CDR3 is 14 residues.

V usage is TRBV10-3 and J usage is TRBJ2-1, with 10 bases that match TRBD2. This CDR3 has 18 residues. Trimming cost V 4 bases and J 0 bases; bases outside gene matches: 9. Germline V CDR1 and CDR2: ENHRY, SYGVKD. The CDR3 region has the DNA TGTGCCATCAGTGGGACAGATCCTAGCGGGAGCTCCTACAATGAGCAGTTCTTC. Translating it yields CAISGTDPSGSSYNEQFF.

V usage is TRBV6-5 and J usage is TRBJ1-3, with D hard to call. CDR1 and CDR2 from the germline V gene are MNHEY and SVGAGI. The V and J ends lost 6 bases and 4 bases respectively, with 13 bases between them. The CDR3 is 14 amino acids. DNA of the CDR3: TGTGCCAGCAGCCCCTTCCTCGAAGGAAACACCATATATTTT. As protein: CASSPFLEGNTIYF.

This clone was detected only once. The chain couples TRBV18 to TRBJ2-3; a possible D gene is TRBD1 (5 bases). CDR1 and CDR2 from the germline V gene are KGHSH and LQKENI. This CDR3 has 15 amino acids. V was cut by 0 bases and J by 10 bases, with 17 bases left in between. The CDR3 loop is CASSPPTAPASPQYF. CDR3 in DNA: TGTGCCAGCTCACCACCGACAGCGCCAGCAAGCCCGCAGTATTTT.

The chain has TRBV14 and TRBJ1-2, with TRBD1 matching 8 bases. CDR1 and CDR2 (germline): SGHDN, FVKESK. The CDR3 covers 14 residues. V shed 5 bases, J shed 7 bases, and the junction held 9 bases outside the gene matches. The CDR3 DNA reads as TGTGCCAGCAGCTCCATCGACAGGGGCGGTGGCTACACCTTC. It codes for CASSSIDRGGGYTF. The full variable domain, its missing parts supplied by reference TRBV14 and TRBJ1-2, is EAGVTQFPSHSVIEKGQTVTLRCDPISGHDNLYWYRRVMGKEIKFLLHFVKESKQDESGMPNNRFLAERTGGTYSTLKVQPAELEDSGVYFCASSSIDRGGGYTFGSGTRLTVV.

The CDR3 sequence: CAWRSFLRGVSGRTPNSYNEQFF. The CDR3 DNA sequence: TGTGCCTGGAGAAGTTTTCTAAGGGGAGTTAGCGGGAGGACCCCCAACTCCTACAATGAGCAGTTCTTC. The rearrangement uses TRBV30 and TRBJ2-1; 10 bases fit TRBD2. CDR1 and CDR2 (germline): GTSNPN, SVGIG (reference sequence). The CDR3 runs to 23 residues. Trimming took 3 bases from V and 0 from J; bases not matched to a gene: 26.

In DNA form, the CDR3 reads TGTGCCAGCAGCGTCCGATGGGGACAGGGTGTATACGAGCAGTACTTC. This sequence encodes CASSVRWGQGVYEQYF. V and J are TRBV7-8 and TRBJ2-7; 9 positions match TRBD1. Germline V lookup: CDR1 SGHVS, CDR2 FQNEAQ. The CDR3 is made up of 16 amino acids. J was trimmed by 4 bases and V by 5 bases; bases with no gene match: 12.

This chain links TRBV12-5 with TRBJ1-1; D gene uncertain. The germline CDR1 and CDR2 sequences are LGHNT and FRNRAP. CDR3 length equals 15 residues. V shed 1 base and J shed 4 bases, with 13 bases lying between them. Here the CDR3 DNA reads TGTGCTAGTGGTTTGGCGCCGGTCCTGGTCACTGAAGCTTTCTTT. Protein sequence: CASGLAPVLVTEAFF.

This sequence joins TRBV4-1 and TRBJ2-1, with D unclear. CDR3 length equals 13 residues. From germline, CDR1 is MGHRA and CDR2 YSYEKL. V lost 3 bases to trimming and J lost 5 bases, with 8 bases between them. The CDR3: CASSHPDNNEQFF. DNA of the CDR3: TGCGCCAGCAGCCACCCCGACAACAATGAGCAGTTCTTC.